This TCR beta chain comes out of a study of cytomegalovirus exposure and HLA in healthy donors. Findings of the study overall: Association of a missense DCLRE1C variant with TCR beta V- and J-gene trimming was reported in a later analysis.

To note about this clone: Its antigen is unidentified.

Researchers ran the PCR with 60 Vbeta and 13 Jbeta primers. This table comes from immunoSEQ multiplex PCR, and its TCRdb copy is limited to in-frame clones, with some not included. The sample gives about 190,000 clones, about 81% of which show up once; 4.5% to 5.5% is in the top ten. This CDR3 comprises 14 residues. The V gene lost 7 bases and the J gene lost 7 bases, with 18 bases spanning the gap. CDR1 and CDR2 (germline): SGHTA, FQGNSA. This sequence was found in a man aged 30 to 39 in good health and CMV-seropositive. Sample: PBMCs. V and J are TRBV7-2 and TRBJ2-3; D perhaps matches TRBD1 (6 bases). CDR3 sequence reads: CASTQGSASNTQYF. CDR3 bases: TGTGCCAGCACCCAGGGGAGCGCATCAAATACGCAGTATTTT.